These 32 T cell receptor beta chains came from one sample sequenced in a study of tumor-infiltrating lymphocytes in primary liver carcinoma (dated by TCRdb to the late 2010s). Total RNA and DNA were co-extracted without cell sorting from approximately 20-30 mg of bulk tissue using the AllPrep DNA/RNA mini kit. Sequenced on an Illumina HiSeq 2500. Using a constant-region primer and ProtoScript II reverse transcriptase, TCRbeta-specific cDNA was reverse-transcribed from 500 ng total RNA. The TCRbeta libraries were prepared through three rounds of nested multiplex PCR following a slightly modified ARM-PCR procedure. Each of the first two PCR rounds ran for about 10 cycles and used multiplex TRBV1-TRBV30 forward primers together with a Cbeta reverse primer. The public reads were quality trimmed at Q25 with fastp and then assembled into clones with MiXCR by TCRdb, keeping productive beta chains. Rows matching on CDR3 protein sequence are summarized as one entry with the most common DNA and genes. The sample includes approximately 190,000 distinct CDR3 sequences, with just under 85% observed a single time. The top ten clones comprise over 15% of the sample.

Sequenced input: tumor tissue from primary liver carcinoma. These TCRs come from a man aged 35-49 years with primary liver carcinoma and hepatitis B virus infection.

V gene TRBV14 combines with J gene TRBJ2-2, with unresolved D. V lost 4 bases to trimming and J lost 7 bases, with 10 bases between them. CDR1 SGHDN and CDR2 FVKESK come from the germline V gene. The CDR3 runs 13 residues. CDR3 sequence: CASSRTSNGELFF. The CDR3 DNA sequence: TGTGCCAGCAGCCGGACCTCCAACGGGGAGCTGTTTTTT.

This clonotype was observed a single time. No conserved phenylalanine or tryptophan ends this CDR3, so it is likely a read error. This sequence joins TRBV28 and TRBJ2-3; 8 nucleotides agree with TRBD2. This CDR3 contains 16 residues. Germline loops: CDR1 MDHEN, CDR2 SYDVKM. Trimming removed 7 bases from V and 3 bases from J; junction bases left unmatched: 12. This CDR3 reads CASNSIAGPVTDTQYI. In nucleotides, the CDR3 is TGTGCCAGCAATTCCATAGCGGGACCCGTAACAGATACGCAGTATATT.

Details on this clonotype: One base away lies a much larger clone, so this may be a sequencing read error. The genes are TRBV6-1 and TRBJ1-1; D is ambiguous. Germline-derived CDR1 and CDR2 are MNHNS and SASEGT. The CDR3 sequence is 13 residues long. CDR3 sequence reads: CVSSEGVNTEAFF. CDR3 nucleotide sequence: TGTGTCAGCAGTGAGGGTGTGAACACTGAAGCTTTCTTT.

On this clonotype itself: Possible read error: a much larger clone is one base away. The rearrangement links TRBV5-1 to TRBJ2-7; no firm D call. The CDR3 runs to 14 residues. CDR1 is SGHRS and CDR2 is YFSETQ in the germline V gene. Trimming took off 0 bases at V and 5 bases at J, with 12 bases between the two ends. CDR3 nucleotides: TGCGCCAGCAGCTTGGGCCCCGGAATCGACGAGCAGTACTTC. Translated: CASSLGPGIDEQYF.

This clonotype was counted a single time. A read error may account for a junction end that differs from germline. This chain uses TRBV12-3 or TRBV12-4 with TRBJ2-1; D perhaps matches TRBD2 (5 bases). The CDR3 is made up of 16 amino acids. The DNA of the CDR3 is TGTGCCAACAGTTTACGGGGAATATACTCCTACAATGATCAGTTCTTC. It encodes CANSLRGIYSYNDQFF.

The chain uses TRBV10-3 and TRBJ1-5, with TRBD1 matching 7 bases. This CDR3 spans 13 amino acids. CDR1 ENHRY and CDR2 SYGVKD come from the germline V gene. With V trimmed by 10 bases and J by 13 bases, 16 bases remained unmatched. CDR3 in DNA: TGTGCCACGACCGGGACAGACCAGGCACTTCAGCATTTT. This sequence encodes CATTGTDQALQHF.

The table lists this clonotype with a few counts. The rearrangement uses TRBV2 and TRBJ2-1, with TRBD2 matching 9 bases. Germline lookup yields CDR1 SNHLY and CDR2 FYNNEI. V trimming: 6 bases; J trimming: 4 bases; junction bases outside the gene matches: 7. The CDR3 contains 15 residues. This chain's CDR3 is CASSQLAGQYNEQFF. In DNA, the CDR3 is TGTGCCAGCAGCCAGCTAGCGGGGCAATACAATGAGCAGTTCTTC.

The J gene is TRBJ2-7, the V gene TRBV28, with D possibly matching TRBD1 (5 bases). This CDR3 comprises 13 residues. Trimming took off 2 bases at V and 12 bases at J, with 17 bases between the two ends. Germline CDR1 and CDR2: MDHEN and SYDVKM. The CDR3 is CASSLQWPVGLYF. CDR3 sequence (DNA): TGTGCCAGCAGTTTACAGTGGCCCGTGGGGCTGTACTTC.

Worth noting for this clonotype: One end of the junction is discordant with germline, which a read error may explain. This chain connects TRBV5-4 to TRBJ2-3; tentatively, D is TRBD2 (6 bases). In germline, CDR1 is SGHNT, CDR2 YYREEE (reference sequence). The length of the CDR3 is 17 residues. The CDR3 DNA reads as TGTGCCAGCAGCACTTCCCGCGCGCGAACTAGCACAGATAGGCAGTATTTC. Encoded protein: CASSTSRARTSTDRQYF. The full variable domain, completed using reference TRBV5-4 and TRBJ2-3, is ETGVTQSPTHLIKTRGQQVTLRCSSQSGHNTVSWYQQALGQGPQFIFQYYREEENGRGNFPPRFSGLQFPNYSSELNVNALELDDSALYLCASSTSRARTSTDRQYFGPGTRLTVL.

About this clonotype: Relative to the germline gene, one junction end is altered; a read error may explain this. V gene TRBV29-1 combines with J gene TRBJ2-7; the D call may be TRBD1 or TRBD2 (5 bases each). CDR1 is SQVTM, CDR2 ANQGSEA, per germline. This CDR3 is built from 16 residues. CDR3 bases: TGCAGCGCCATGATATCTGGGACCGGCACTCCATACGGGCAGTACTTC. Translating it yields CSAMISGTGTPYGQYF.

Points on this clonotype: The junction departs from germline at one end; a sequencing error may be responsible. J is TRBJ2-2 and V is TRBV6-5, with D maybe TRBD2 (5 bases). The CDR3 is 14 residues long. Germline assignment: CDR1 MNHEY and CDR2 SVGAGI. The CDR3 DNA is TGTGCCAGCAGTTACATGGCGGGCACCGGGGAACTGTTTTTT. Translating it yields CASSYMAGTGELFF.

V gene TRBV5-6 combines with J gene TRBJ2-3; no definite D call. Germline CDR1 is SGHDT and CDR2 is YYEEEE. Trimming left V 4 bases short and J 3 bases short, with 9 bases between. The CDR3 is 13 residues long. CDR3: CASSGQNTDTQYF. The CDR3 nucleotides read TGTGCCAGCAGCGGTCAGAATACAGATACGCAGTATTTT.

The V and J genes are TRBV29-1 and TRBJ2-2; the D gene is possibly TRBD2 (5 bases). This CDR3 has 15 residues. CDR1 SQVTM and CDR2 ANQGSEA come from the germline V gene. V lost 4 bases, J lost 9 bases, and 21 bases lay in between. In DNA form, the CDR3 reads TGCAGCGTTGCGGGGAGTGTAGGGCAAACCTGGGAGCTGTTTTTT. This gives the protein CSVAGSVGQTWELFF.

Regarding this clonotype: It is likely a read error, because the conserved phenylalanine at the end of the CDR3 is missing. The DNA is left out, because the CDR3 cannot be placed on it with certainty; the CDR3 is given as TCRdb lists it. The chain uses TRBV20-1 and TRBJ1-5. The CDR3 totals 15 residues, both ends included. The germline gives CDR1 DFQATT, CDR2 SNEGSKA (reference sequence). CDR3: CSARIHGDSNQPRHY.

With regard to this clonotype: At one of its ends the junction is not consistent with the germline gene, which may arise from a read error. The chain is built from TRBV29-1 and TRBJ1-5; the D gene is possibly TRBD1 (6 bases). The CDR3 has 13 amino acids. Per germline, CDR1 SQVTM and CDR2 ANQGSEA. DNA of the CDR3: TGTAGCGTAACCAGCGGGGGCGTCCAGCCCCAGCGTTTT. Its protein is CSVTSGGVQPQRF.

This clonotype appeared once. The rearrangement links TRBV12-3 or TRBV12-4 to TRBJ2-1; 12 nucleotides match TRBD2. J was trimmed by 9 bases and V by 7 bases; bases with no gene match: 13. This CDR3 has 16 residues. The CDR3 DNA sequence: TGTGCCAGCAACCAAGGACTAGCGGGACCGGACAGTGAGCAGTTCTTC. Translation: CASNQGLAGPDSEQFF.

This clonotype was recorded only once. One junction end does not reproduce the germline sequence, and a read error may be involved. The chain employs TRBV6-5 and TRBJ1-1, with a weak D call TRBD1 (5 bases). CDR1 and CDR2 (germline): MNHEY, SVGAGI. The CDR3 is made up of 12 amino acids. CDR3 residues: CASSYRGTETLF. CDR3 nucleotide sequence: TGTGCCAGCAGTTACAGGGGAACTGAAACTCTCTTT.

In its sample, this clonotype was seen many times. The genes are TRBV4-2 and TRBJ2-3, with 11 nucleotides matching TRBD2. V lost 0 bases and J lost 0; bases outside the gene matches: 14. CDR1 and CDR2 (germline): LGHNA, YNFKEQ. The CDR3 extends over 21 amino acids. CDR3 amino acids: CASSQDSGLAAYRFSTDTQYF. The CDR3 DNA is TGTGCCAGCAGCCAAGATTCGGGACTAGCGGCATATCGATTTAGCACAGATACGCAGTATTTT.

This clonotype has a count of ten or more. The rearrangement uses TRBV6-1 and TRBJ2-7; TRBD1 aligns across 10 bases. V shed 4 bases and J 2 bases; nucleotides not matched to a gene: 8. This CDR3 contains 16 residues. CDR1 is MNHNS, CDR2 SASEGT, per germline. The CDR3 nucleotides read TGTGCCAGCAGTGGGGACCCGGGACAGGGGACCTACGAGCAGTACTTC. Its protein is CASSGDPGQGTYEQYF.

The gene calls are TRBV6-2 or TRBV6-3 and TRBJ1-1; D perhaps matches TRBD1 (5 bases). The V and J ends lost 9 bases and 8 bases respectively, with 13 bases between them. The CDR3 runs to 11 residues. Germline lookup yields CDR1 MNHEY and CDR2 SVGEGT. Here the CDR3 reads CASSGGTEAFF. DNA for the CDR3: TGTGCCAGTAGTGGGGGAACAGAAGCTTTCTTT.

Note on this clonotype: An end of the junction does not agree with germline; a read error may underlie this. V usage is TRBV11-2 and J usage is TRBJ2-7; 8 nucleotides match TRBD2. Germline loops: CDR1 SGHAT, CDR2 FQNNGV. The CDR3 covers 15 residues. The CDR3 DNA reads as TGTGCCAGCAGCTTAGCGGGAGGGAGACACGACGAGCAGTATTTC. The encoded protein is CASSLAGGRHDEQYF.

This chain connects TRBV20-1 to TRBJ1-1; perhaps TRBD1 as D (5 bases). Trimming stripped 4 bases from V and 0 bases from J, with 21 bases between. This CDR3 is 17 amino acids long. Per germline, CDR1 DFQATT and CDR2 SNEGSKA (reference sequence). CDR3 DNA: TGCAGTGCTACCATGAAAGGGGTGGCACCGTTGAACACTGAAGCTTTCTTT. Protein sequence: CSATMKGVAPLNTEAFF.

The CDR3 DNA reads as TGTGCCAGCTGGGGGAAGCGATCATTCGAGCAGTACTTC. Protein product: CASWGKRSFEQYF. This chain uses TRBV11-1 with TRBJ2-7; D is possibly TRBD1 or TRBD2 (5 bases each). V lost 8 bases to trimming and J lost 6 bases, with 17 bases between them. This CDR3 has 13 residues. Germline-derived CDR1 and CDR2 are SGHAT and FQDESV (reference sequence).

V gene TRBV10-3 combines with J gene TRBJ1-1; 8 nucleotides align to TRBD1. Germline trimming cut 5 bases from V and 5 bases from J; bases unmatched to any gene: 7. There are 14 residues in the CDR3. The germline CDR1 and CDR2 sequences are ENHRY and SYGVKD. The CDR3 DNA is TGTGCCATCAGTACTCCGGACAGGGATACTGAAGCTTTCTTT. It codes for CAISTPDRDTEAFF.

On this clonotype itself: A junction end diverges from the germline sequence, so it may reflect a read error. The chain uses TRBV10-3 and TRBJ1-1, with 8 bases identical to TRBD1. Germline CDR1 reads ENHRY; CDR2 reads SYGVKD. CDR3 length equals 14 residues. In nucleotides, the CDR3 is TGTGCCACCAGCGGACAGGGTCTGAACACTAAAGCTTTCTTT. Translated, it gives CATSGQGLNTKAFF.

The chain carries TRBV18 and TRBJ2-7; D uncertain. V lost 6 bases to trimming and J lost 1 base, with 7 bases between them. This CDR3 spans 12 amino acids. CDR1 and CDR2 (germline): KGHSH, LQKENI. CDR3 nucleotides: TGTGCCAGCTCCCGCTCTTCCTACGAGCAGTACTTC. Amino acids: CASSRSSYEQYF. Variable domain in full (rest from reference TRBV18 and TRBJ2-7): NAGVMQNPRHLVRRRGQEARLRCSPMKGHSHVYWYRQLPEEGLKFMVYLQKENIIDESGMPKERFSAEFPKEGPSILRIQQVVRGDSAAYFCASSRSSYEQYFGPGTRLTVT.

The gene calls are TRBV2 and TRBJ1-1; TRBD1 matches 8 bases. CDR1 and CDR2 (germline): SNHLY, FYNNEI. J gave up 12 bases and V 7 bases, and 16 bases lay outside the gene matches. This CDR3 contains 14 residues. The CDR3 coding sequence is TGTGCCAGCACCGGACAGGGTTCGGTTACTGAGACTTTCTTT. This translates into CASTGQGSVTETFF.

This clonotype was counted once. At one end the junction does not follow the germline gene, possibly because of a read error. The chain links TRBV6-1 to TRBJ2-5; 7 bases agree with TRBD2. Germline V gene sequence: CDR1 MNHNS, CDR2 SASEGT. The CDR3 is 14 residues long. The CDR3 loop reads CASNIGLVQEIQYF. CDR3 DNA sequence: TGTGCCAGCAATATAGGACTAGTTCAAGAGATCCAGTACTTC.

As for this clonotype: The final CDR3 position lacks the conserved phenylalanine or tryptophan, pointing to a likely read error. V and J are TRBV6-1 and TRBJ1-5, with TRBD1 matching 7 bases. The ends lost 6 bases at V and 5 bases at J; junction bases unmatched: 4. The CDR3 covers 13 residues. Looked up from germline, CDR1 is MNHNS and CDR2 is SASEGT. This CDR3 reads CASSDRDYQPQHY. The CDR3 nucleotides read TGTGCCAGCAGCGACAGGGACTATCAGCCCCAGCATTAT.

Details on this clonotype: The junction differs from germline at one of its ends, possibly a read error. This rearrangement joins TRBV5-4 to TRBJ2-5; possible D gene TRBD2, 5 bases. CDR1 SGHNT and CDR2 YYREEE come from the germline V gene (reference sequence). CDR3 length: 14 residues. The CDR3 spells CARSLVGSGETQYF. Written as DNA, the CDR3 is TGTGCCAGGAGCTTGGTAGGGAGCGGTGAGACCCAGTACTTC.

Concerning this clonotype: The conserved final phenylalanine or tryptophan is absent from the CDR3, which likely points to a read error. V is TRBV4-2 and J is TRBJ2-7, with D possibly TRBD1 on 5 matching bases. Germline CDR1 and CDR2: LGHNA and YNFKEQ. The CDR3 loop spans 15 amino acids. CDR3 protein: CASSQDKGNGYEQYY. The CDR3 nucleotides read TGTGCCAGTAGCCAAGATAAGGGGAACGGCTACGAGCAGTACTAC.

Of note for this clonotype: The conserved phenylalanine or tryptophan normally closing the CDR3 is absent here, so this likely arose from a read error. The CDR3 loop is CVTSRERGTEAFL. In DNA, the CDR3 is TGTGTCACCTCACGGGAACGGGGCACTGAAGCTTTCCTT. V is TRBV6-1 and J is TRBJ1-1; D is uncertain. CDR1 and CDR2 (germline): MNHNS, SASEGT. This CDR3 is built from 13 residues.